Included here is one T cell receptor (beta chain) sequence, with context. V lost 2 bases, J lost 5 bases, and 3 bases stayed unmatched. This CDR3 is 13 amino acids long. Germline-derived CDR1 and CDR2 are SGHRS and YFSETQ. As processed by the authors: By means of reference gene primer amplification, nucleated cell counts were estimated. Here immunoSEQ multiplex PCR was the method, and the copy in TCRdb shows in-frame clones only, minus some. V and J calls and clone size are as listed in that table; D and trimming were resolved from the DNA. The sample yields some 34,000 clones, more than 80% seen once. The source of the sample is a study of blood T cell repertoires in COVID-19. On the study more broadly: Collection of acute and convalescent COVID-19 samples took place in the United States, Italy and Spain. Sources were T cells, B-cell-depleted T cells, or PBMCs; the material itself was cDNA or gDNA.

The TCR comes from a human donor in a cohort sampled during active COVID-19. The specimen sequenced was peripheral blood. The chain joins TRBV5-1 to TRBJ1-1; 7 bases are shared with TRBD1. CDR3 DNA: TGCGCCAGCAGCTTTCAGGGGGGAACTGAAGCTTTCTTT. It encodes CASSFQGGTEAFF.